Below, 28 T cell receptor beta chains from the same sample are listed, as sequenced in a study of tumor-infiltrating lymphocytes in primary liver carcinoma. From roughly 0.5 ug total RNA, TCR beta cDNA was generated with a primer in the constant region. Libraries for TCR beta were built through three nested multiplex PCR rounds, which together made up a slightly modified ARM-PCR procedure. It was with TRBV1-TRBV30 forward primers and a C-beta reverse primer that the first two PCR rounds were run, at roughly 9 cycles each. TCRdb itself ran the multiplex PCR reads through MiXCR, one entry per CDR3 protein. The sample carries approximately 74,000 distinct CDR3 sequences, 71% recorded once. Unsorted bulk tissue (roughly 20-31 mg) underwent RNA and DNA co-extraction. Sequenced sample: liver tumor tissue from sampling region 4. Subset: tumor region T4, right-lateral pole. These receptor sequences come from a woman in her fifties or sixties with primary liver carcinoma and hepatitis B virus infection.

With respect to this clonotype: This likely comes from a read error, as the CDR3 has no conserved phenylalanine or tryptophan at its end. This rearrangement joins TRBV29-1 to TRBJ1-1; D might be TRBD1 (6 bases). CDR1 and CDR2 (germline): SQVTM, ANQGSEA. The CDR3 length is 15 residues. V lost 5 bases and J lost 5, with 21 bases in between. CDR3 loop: CSVFSFRGKKTEAFS. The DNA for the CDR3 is TGCAGCGTTTTTTCTTTCAGGGGTAAGAAGACTGAAGCTTTCTCT.

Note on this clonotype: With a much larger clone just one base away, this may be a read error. The CDR3, as DNA: TGTGCCACCAGCAGAGAGACAGGGTACAATTCACCCCTCAACTTT. Amino acid sequence: CATSRETGYNSPLNF. The chain couples TRBV15 to TRBJ1-6; TRBD1 matches 7 bases. The V gene's germline CDR1 is LNHNV and CDR2 YYDKDF (reference sequence). The CDR3 sequence is 15 residues long. The full variable domain, in which reference TRBV15 and TRBJ1-6 provide the parts outside the CDR3, is DAMVIQNPRYQVTQFGKPVTLSCSQTLNHNVMYWYQQKSSQAPKLLFHYYDKDFNNEADTPDNFQSRRPNTSFCFLDIRSPGLGDTAMYLCATSRETGYNSPLNFGNGTRLTVT.

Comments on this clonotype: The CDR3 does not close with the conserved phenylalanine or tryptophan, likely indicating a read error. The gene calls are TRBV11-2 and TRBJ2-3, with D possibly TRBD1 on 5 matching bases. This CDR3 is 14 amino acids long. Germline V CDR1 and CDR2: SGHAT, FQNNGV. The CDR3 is CAGSKGLPTDTQYL. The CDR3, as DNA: TGTGCCGGCAGCAAGGGGCTTCCCACAGATACGCAGTATCTT.

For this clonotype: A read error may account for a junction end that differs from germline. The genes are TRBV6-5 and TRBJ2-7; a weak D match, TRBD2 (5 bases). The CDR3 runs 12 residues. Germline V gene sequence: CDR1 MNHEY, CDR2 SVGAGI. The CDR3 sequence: CASSGPGGEQRF. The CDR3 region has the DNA TGCGCCAGCAGTGGCCCAGGAGGCGAGCAGCGCTTC.

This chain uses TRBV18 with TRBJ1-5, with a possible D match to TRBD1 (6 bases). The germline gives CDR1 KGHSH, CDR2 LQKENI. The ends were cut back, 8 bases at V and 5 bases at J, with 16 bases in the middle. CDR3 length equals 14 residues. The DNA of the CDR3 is TGTGCCAGCCCACTACTACAGGGTGATCAGCCCCAGCATTTT. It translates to CASPLLQGDQPQHF.

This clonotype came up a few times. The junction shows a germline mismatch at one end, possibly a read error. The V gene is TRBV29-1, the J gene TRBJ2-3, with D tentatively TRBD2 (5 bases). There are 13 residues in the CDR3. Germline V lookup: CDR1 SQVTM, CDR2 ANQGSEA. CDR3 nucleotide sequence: TGCAGCGTTGCGCAAGTGGCGGGCGATAAGCAGTATTTT. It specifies CSVAQVAGDKQYF.

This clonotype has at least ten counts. Here the CDR3 reads CAWSVITDTQYF. The CDR3 DNA reads as TGTGCCTGGAGTGTTATTACAGATACGCAGTATTTT. The gene calls are TRBV30 and TRBJ2-3; D is unclear. CDR3 length: 12 amino acids. Trimming took off 0 bases at V and 3 bases at J, with 4 bases between the two ends. Germline V gene data show CDR1 as GTSNPN and CDR2 as SVGIG (reference sequence). Supplemented by reference TRBV30 and TRBJ2-3, the full variable domain reads SQTIHQWPATLVQPVGSPLSLECTVEGTSNPNLYWYRQAAGRGLQLLFYSVGIGQISSEVPQNLSASRPQDRQFILSSKKLLLSDSGFYLCAWSVITDTQYFGPGTRLTVL.

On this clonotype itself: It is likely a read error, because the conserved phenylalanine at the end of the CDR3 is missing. The CDR3 DNA sequence: TGCGCCAGCAGTCCCCAGGGGCCCCTCCTTTACGAGCAGTACCCC. The encoded protein is CASSPQGPLLYEQYP. The chain has TRBV28 and TRBJ2-7; D might be TRBD1 (6 bases). Germline CDR1 MDHEN, CDR2 SYDVKM. This CDR3 has 15 amino acids.

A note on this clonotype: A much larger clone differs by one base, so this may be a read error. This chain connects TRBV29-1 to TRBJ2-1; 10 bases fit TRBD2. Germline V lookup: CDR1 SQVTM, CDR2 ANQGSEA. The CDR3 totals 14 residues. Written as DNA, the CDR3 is TGCGGCATTGGATCGCTAGCGGGAGAGGGTGAGCAGTTCTTC. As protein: CGIGSLAGEGEQFF.

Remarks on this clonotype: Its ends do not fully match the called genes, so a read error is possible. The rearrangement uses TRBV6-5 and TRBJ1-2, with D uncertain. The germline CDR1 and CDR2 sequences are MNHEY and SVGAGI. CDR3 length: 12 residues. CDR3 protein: CASASANYGYTF. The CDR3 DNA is TGCGCCTCAGCCTCAGCTAACTATGGCTACACCTTC.

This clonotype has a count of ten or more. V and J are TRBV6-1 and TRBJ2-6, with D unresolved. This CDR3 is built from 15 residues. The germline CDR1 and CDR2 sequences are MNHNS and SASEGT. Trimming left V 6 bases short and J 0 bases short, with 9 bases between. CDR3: CASRKHSSGANVLTF. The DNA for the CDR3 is TGTGCCAGCAGAAAACATTCCTCTGGGGCCAACGTCCTGACTTTC.

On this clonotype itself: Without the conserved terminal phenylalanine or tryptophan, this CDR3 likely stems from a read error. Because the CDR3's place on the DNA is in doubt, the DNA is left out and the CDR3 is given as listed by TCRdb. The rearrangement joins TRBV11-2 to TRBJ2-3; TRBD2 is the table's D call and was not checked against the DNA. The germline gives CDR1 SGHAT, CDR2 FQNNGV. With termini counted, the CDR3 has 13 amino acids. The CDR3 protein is CASSFGRADTQFI.

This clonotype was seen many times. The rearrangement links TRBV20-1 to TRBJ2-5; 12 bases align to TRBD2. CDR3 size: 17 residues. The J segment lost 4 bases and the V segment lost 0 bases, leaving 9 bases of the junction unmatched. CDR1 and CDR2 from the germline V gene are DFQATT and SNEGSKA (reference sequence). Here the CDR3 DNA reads TGCAGTGCTAGAGACCAGACTAGCGGGAGCATTGTAGAGACCCAGTACTTC. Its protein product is CSARDQTSGSIVETQYF.

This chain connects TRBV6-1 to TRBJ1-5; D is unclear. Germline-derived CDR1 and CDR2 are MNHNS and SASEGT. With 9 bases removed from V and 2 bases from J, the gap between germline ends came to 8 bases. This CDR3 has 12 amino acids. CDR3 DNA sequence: TGTGCCAGTCGGCAATGCAATCAGCCCCAGCATTTT. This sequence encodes CASRQCNQPQHF.

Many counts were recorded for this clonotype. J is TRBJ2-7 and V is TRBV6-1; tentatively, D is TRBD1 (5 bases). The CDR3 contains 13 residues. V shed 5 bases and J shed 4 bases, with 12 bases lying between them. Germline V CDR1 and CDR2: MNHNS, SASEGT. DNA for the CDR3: TGTGCCAGCAGTCTCAGGGATTTGTACGAGCAGTACTTC. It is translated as CASSLRDLYEQYF.

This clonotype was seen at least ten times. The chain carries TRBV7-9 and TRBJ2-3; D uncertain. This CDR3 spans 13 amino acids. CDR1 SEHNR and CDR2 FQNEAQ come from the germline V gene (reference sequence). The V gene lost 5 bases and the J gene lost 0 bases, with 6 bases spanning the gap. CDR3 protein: CASSPGSTDTQYF. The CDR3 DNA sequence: TGTGCCAGCAGCCCGGGCAGCACAGATACGCAGTATTTT.

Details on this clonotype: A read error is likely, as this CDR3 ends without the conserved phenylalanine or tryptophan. CDR3 in amino acids: CASSQGAVGGSYNEQFL. The CDR3 region has the DNA TGCGCCAGTAGCCAAGGGGCTGTGGGAGGTTCCTACAATGAGCAGTTCTTA. The chain combines TRBV4-1 with TRBJ2-1; the D gene is possibly TRBD2 (6 bases). This CDR3 is built from 17 residues. The germline V gene encodes CDR1 MGHRA and CDR2 YSYEKL.

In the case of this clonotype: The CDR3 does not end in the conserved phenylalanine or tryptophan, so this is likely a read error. DNA of the CDR3: TGTGTCAGTAGTGCGGCTAGCGGGGAATACAATGAGCAGTTCCTC. Amino acids: CVSSAASGEYNEQFL. The V call is TRBV6-1, the J call TRBJ2-1; TRBD2 agrees at 9 bases. The CDR3 loop spans 15 amino acids. Germline V gene lookup returns CDR1 MNHNS and CDR2 SASEGT.

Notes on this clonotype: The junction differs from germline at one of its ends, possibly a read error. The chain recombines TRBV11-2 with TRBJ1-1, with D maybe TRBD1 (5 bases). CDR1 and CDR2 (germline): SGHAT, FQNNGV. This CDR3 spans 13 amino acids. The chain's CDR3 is CVSSLESGGETFF. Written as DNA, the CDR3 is TGTGTCAGCAGCTTAGAGTCGGGGGGTGAAACTTTCTTT.

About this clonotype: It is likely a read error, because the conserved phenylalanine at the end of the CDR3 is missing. CDR3 residues: CSSSESRGWDIQYY. The DNA of the CDR3 is TGCTCCAGCAGTGAGTCAAGGGGATGGGACATTCAGTACTAC. J is TRBJ2-4 and V is TRBV10-2, with a weak D call TRBD1 (5 bases). The CDR3 consists of 14 residues. Germline-derived CDR1 and CDR2 are WSHSY and SAAADI.

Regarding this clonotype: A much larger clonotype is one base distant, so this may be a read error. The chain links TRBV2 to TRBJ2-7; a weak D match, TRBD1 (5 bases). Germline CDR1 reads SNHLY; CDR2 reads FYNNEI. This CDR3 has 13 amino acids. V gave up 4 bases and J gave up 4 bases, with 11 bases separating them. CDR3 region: CASSGAGIYEQYF. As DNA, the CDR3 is TGTGCCAGCAGTGGAGCAGGGATATACGAGCAGTACTTC.

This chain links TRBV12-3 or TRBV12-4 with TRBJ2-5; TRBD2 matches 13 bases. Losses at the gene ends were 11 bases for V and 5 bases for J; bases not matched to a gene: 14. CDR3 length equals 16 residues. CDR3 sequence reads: CACNSTSGRAWETQYF. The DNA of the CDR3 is TGTGCCTGCAACTCCACTAGCGGGAGGGCCTGGGAGACCCAGTACTTC.

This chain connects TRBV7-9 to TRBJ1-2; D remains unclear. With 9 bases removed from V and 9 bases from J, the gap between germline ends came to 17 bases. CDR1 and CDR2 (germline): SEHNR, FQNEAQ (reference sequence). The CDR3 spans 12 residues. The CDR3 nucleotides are TGTGCCAGTAGCCCCACCCAAGGTAGCTACACCTTC. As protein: CASSPTQGSYTF.

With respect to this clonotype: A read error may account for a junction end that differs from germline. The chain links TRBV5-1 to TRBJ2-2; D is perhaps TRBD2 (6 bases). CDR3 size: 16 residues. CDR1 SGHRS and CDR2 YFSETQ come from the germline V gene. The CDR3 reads CTSSLGTGTHTGELFF. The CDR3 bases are TGCACCAGCAGCTTGGGGACTGGGACCCACACCGGGGAGCTGTTTTTT.

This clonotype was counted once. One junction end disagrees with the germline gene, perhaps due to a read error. Here the CDR3 reads CASSLGRGEWGVDEQYF. The CDR3 DNA sequence: TGTGCAAGCAGCTTAGGTCGGGGGGAGTGGGGTGTCGATGAACAGTACTTC. The J gene is TRBJ2-1, the V gene TRBV11-3; 7 nucleotides align to TRBD2. The J call could be wrong; TRBJ2-7 is a better fit for the DNA end. CDR1 and CDR2 from the germline V gene are SGHNT and YENEEA. The CDR3 sequence is 17 residues long.

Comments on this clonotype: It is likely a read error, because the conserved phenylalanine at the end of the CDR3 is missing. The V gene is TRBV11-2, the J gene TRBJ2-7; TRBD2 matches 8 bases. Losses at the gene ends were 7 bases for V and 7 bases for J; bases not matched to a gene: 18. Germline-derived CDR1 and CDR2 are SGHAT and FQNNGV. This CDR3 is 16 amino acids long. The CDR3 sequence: CASTTPGREAKGEQYC. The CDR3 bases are TGTGCCAGCACGACCCCTGGGCGGGAGGCAAAGGGGGAGCAGTACTGC.

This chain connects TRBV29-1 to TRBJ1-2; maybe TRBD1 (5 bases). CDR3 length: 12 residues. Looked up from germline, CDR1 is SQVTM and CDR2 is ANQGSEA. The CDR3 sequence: CGGAHGHYGYTF. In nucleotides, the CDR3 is TGCGGCGGCGCCCACGGACATTATGGCTACACCTTC.

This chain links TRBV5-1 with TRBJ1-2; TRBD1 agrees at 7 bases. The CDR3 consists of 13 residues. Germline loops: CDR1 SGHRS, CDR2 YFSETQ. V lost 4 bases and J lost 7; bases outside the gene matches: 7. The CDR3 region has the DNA TGCGCCAGCAGCCCAGGACAGGTAAGTGGCTACACCTTC. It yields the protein CASSPGQVSGYTF.